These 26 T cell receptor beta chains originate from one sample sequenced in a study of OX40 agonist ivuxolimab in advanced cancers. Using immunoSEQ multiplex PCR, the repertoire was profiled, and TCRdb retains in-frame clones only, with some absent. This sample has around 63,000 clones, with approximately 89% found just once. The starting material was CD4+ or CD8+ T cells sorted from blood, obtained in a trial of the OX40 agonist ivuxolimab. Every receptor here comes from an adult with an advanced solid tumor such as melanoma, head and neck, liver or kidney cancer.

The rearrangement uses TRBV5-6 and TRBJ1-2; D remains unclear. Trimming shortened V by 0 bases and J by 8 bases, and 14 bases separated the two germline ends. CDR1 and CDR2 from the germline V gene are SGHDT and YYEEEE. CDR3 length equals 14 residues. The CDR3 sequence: CASSLAMEGGGYTF. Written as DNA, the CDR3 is TGTGCCAGCAGCTTGGCAATGGAAGGTGGCGGCTACACCTTC.

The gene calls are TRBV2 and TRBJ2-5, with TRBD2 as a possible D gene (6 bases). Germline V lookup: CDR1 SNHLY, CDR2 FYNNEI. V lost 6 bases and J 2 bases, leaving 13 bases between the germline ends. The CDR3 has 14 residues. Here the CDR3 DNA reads TGTGCCAGCAGCGACCCGGGGGTACAAGAGACCCAGTACTTC. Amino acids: CASSDPGVQETQYF.

CDR3 in amino acids: CASRRSGGSGEQYF. CDR3 bases: TGCGCCAGCAGAAGGTCAGGGGGCTCGGGGGAGCAGTACTTC. This chain connects TRBV5-1 to TRBJ2-7, with 8 bases identical to TRBD1. J was trimmed by 7 bases and V by 5 bases; bases with no gene match: 11. Germline-derived CDR1 and CDR2 are SGHRS and YFSETQ. The CDR3 contains 14 residues.

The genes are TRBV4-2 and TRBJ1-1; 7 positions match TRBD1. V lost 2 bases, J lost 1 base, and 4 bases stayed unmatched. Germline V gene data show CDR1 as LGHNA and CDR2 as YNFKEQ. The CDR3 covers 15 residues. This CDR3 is CASSQPGQQNTEAFF. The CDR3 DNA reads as TGTGCCAGCAGCCAACCGGGACAGCAGAACACTGAAGCTTTCTTT.

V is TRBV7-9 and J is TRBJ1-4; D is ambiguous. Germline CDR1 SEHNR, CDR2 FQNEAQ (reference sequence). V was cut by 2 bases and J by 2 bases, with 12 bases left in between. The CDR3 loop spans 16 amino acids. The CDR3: CASSLTPGLTNEKLFF. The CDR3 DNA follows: TGTGCCAGCAGCTTAACCCCTGGGCTCACTAATGAAAAACTGTTTTTT.

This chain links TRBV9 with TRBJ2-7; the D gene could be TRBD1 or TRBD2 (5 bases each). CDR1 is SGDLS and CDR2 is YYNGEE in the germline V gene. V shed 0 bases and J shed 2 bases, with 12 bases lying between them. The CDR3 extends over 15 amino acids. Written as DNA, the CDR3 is TGTGCCAGCAGCGTAGGGGCAGGGACGACCTACGAGCAGTACTTC. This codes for CASSVGAGTTYEQYF.

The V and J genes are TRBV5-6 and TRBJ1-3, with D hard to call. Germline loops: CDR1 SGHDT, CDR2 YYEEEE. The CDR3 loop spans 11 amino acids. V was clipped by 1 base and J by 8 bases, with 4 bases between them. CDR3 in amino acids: CASSLRDTIYF. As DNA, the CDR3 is TGTGCCAGCAGCTTGAGGGACACCATATATTTT.

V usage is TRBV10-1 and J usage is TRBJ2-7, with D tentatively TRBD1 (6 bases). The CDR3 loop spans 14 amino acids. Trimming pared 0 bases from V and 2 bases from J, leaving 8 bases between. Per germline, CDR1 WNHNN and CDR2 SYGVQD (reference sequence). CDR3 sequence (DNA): TGCGCCAGCAGTGAGTCAGGACAGACCTACGAGCAGTACTTC. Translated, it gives CASSESGQTYEQYF.

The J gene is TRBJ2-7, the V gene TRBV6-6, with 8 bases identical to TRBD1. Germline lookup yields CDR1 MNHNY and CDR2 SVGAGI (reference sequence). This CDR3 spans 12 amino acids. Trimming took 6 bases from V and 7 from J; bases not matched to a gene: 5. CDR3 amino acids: CASSGQGWEQYF. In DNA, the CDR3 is TGTGCCAGCAGCGGACAGGGATGGGAGCAGTACTTC.

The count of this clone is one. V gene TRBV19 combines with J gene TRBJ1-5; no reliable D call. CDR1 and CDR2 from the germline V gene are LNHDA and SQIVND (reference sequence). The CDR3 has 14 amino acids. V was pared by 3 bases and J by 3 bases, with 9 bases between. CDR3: CASSISGYNQPQHF. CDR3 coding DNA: TGTGCCAGTAGTATCTCGGGTTACAATCAGCCCCAGCATTTT. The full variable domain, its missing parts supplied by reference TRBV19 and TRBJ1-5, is DGGITQSPKYLFRKEGQNVTLSCEQNLNHDAMYWYRQDPGQGLRLIYYSQIVNDFQKGDIAEGYSVSREKKESFPLTVTSAQKNPTAFYLCASSISGYNQPQHFGDGTRLSIL.

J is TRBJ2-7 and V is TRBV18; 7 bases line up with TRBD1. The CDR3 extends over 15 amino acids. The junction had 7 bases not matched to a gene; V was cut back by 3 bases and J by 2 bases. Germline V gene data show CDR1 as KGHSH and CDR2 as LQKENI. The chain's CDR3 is CASSPFPQGAYEQYF. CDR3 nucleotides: TGTGCCAGCTCACCTTTTCCGCAGGGGGCCTACGAGCAGTACTTC.

This CDR3 reads CASSDPSGSYEQYF. The CDR3 nucleotides are TGTGCCAGCAGTGACCCCTCCGGCTCCTACGAGCAGTACTTC. The chain is built from TRBV2 and TRBJ2-7; the D is unclear. The V gene lost 3 bases and the J gene lost 0 bases, with 9 bases spanning the gap. Germline CDR1 SNHLY, CDR2 FYNNEI. The CDR3 spans 14 residues.

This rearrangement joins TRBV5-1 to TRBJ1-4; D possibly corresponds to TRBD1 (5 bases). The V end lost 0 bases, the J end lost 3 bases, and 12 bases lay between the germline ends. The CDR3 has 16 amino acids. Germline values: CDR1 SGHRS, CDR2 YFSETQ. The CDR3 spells CASSLALGVANEKLFF. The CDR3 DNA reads TGCGCCAGCAGCTTGGCGTTGGGGGTGGCTAATGAAAAACTGTTTTTT.

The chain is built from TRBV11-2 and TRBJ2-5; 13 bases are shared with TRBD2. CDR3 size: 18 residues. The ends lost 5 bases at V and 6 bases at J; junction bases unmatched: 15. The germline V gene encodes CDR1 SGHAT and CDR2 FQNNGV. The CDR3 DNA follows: TGTGCCAGCAGCCCCGAGACTAGCGGGGGGTCAAGGGGGAAGACCCAGTACTTC. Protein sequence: CASSPETSGGSRGKTQYF.

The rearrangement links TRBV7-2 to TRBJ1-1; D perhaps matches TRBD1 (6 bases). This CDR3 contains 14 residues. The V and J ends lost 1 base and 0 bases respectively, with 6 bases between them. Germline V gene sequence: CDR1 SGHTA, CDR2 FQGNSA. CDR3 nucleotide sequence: TGTGCCAGCAGCTTAGGACAGGTGAACACTGAAGCTTTCTTT. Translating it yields CASSLGQVNTEAFF.

CDR3 loop: CASSGQGQAHYGYTF. The DNA of the CDR3 is TGTGCCAGCAGTGGGCAAGGACAGGCCCACTATGGCTACACCTTC. The rearrangement joins TRBV2 to TRBJ1-2; 7 bases are a match to TRBD1. CDR1 and CDR2 from the germline V gene are SNHLY and FYNNEI. The V gene end was trimmed by 4 bases and the J gene end by 3 bases; junction bases not matched to a gene: 8. The CDR3 length is 15 residues.

This CDR3 reads CASSLGQDSNQPQHF. CDR3 DNA: TGTGCCAGCAGCCTCGGACAGGATAGCAATCAGCCCCAGCATTTT. V is TRBV11-1 and J is TRBJ1-5; 7 bases fit TRBD1. Germline loops: CDR1 SGHAT, CDR2 FQDESV (reference sequence). The junction had 4 bases not matched to a gene; V was cut back by 5 bases and J by 0 bases. The CDR3 length is 15 residues.

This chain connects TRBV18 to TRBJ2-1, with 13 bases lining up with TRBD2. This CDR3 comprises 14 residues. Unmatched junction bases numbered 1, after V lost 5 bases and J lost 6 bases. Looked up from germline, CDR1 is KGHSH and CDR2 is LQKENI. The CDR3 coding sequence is TGTGCCAGCTCAACTAGCGGGGGGGGCAATGAGCAGTTCTTC. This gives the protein CASSTSGGGNEQFF.

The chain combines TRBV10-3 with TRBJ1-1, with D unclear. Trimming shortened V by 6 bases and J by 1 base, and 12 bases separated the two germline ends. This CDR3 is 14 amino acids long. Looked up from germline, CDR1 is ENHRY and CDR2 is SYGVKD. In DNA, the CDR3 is TGTGCCATCAGATCAGGACCCTCGAACACTGAAGCTTTCTTT. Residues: CAIRSGPSNTEAFF.

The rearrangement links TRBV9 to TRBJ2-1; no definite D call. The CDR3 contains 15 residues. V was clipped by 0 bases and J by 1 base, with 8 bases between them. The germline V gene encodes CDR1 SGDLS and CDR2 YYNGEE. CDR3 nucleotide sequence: TGTGCCAGCAGCGTAGACCCAGCTTCCTACAATGAGCAGTTCTTC. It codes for CASSVDPASYNEQFF.

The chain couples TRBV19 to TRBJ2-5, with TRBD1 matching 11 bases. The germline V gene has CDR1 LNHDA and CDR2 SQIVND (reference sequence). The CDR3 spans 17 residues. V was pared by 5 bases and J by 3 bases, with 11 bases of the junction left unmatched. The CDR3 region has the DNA TGTGCCAGTAGTCGAGTAGGACAGGGGGCTGGGGAAGAGACCCAGTACTTC. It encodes CASSRVGQGAGEETQYF.

CDR3 residues: CASNWDPGPGNTIYF. In nucleotides, the CDR3 is TGTGCCAGCAATTGGGACCCCGGACCTGGAAACACCATATATTTT. The chain employs TRBV2 and TRBJ1-3, with D perhaps matching TRBD1 (5 bases). The CDR3 sequence is 15 residues long. Germline assignment: CDR1 SNHLY and CDR2 FYNNEI. Deletions cut 7 bases from V and 2 bases from J, with 15 bases between.

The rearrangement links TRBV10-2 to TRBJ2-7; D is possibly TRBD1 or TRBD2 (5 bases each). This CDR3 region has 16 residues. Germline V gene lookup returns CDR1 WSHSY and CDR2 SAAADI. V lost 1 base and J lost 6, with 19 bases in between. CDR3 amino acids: CASSEYGTGIMSEQYF. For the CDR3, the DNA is TGCGCCAGCAGTGAGTACGGGACGGGGATCATGTCCGAGCAGTACTTC.

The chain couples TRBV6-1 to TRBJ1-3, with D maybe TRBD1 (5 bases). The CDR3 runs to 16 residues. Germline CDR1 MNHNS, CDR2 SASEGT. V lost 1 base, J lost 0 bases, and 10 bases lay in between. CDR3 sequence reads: CASSEDRRPSGNTIYF. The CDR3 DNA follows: TGTGCCAGCAGTGAAGACAGGCGGCCCTCTGGAAACACCATATATTTT.

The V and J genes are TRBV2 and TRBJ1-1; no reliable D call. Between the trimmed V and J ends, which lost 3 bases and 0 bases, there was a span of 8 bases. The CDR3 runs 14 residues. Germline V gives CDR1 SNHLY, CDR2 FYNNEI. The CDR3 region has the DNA TGTGCCAGCAGTGATTGGGCCGTGAACACTGAAGCTTTCTTT. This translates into CASSDWAVNTEAFF.

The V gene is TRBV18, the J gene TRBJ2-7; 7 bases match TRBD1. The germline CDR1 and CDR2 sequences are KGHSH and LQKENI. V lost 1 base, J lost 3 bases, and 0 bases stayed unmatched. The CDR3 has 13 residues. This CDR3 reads CASSPRDSYEQYF. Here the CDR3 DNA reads TGTGCCAGCTCACCACGGGACAGCTACGAGCAGTACTTC. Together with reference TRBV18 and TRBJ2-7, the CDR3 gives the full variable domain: NAGVMQNPRHLVRRRGQEARLRCSPMKGHSHVYWYRQLPEEGLKFMVYLQKENIIDESGMPKERFSAEFPKEGPSILRIQQVVRGDSAAYFCASSPRDSYEQYFGPGTRLTVT.